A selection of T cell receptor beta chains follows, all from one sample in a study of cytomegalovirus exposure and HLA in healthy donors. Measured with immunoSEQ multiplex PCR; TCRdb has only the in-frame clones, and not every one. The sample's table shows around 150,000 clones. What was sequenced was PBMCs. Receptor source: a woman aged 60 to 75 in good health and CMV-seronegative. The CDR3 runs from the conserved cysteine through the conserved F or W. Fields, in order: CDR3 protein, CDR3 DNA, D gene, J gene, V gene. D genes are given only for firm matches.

CDR3 protein: CASSSPGDYSGANVLTF
CDR3 DNA: TGTGCCAGCAGTTCACCCGGGGATTACTCTGGGGCCAACGTCCTGACTTTC
D gene: .
J gene: TRBJ2-6
V gene: TRBV27

CDR3 protein: CASSLPSSYGYTF
CDR3 DNA: TGTGCCAGCAGCTTACCCTCGAGTTATGGCTACACCTTC
D gene: .
J gene: TRBJ1-2
V gene: TRBV7-9

CDR3 protein: CASSLGPRTYEQYF
CDR3 DNA: TGTGCCAGCAGTTTAGGTCCCAGAACCTACGAGCAGTACTTC
D gene: .
J gene: TRBJ2-7
V gene: TRBV28

CDR3 protein: CASSPGTAIYGYTF
CDR3 DNA: TGTGCCAGCAGCCCAGGGACAGCGATCTATGGCTACACCTTC
D gene: TRBD1
J gene: TRBJ1-2
V gene: TRBV9

CDR3 protein: CASRGQDDYGQYF
CDR3 DNA: TGTGCCAGCAGGGGACAGGATGACTACGGGCAGTACTTC
D gene: TRBD1
J gene: TRBJ2-7
V gene: TRBV27

CDR3 protein: CASSLTRQETQYF
CDR3 DNA: TGTGCCAGCAGCTTAACCAGGCAAGAGACCCAGTACTTC
D gene: .
J gene: TRBJ2-5
V gene: TRBV5-4

CDR3 protein: CASSPRGLAGGPRQETQYF
CDR3 DNA: TGTGCCAGCTCACCACGGGGCCTAGCGGGAGGGCCCAGGCAAGAGACCCAGTACTTC
D gene: TRBD2
J gene: TRBJ2-5
V gene: TRBV18

CDR3 protein: CASSLESQPYTEAFF
CDR3 DNA: TGTGCCAGCAGCTTAGAATCACAGCCATACACTGAAGCTTTCTTT
D gene: .
J gene: TRBJ1-1
V gene: TRBV7-8

CDR3 protein: CATSVSGGSGDTQYF
CDR3 DNA: TGTGCCACCAGCGTATCAGGGGGCAGCGGAGATACGCAGTATTTT
D gene: TRBD1
J gene: TRBJ2-3
V gene: TRBV15

CDR3 protein: CASSQPTGVSGELFF
CDR3 DNA: TGCGCCAGCAGCCAACCGACAGGGGTCTCCGGGGAGCTGTTTTTT
D gene: TRBD1
J gene: TRBJ2-2
V gene: TRBV4-1

CDR3 protein: CASRYGTQSSYEQYF
CDR3 DNA: TGTGCCAGCAGGTACGGGACACAGAGCTCCTACGAGCAGTACTTC
D gene: .
J gene: TRBJ2-7
V gene: TRBV11-2

CDR3 protein: CTSSQDRAGRGYEQYF
CDR3 DNA: TGCACCAGCAGCCAAGATAGGGCCGGGAGAGGTTACGAGCAGTACTTC
D gene: .
J gene: TRBJ2-7
V gene: TRBV1

CDR3 protein: CASSLGRSNTEAFF
CDR3 DNA: TGTGCCAGCAGCTTGGGGCGTTCGAACACTGAAGCTTTCTTT
D gene: .
J gene: TRBJ1-1
V gene: TRBV7-2

CDR3 protein: CASSDGLAGGDEQFF
CDR3 DNA: TGTGCCAGCAGTGATGGACTAGCGGGGGGGGATGAGCAGTTCTTC
D gene: TRBD2
J gene: TRBJ2-1
V gene: TRBV6-4